This T cell receptor (beta chain) derives from a study of monozygotic twins with inflammatory bowel disease. There are 11 residues in the CDR3. Germline CDR1 is SGHTA and CDR2 is FQGNSA. TCRdb processed the 5' RACE reads again and assigns one entry to each CDR3 protein, with no DNA. This sample's table has around 400,000 distinct CDR3 sequences. The source of this sequence is a human donor with ulcerative colitis or Crohn's disease, or a healthy co-twin of an affected twin (not recorded which). The V and J genes are TRBV7-2 and TRBJ2-1. Sequencing used blood. The CDR3 sequence is CASRLRNEQFF.